These 20 T cell receptor beta chains originate from one sample sequenced in a study of cytomegalovirus exposure and HLA in healthy donors. The primer mix had 60 Vbeta and 13 Jbeta primers. This table comes from immunoSEQ multiplex PCR, and its TCRdb copy is limited to in-frame clones, with some not included. The table has a few hundred thousand clones, around 75% seen once. The material sequenced was PBMCs. The receptors were gathered from a woman in her twenties or thirties in good health and CMV-seronegative.

This clone was seen only a few times. The chain joins TRBV10-1 to TRBJ1-1; tentatively, D is TRBD1 (6 bases). Trimming shortened V by 8 bases and J by 0 bases, and 19 bases separated the two germline ends. The V gene's germline CDR1 is WNHNN and CDR2 SYGVQD (reference sequence). This CDR3 is 16 amino acids long. The DNA for the CDR3 is TGCGCCAGCGTATTCTCGCCGAGGGGGATGAACACTGAAGCTTTCTTT. Translated, it gives CASVFSPRGMNTEAFF.

The V and J genes are TRBV7-9 and TRBJ2-7; no firm D call. Looked up from germline, CDR1 is SEHNR and CDR2 is FQNEAQ (reference sequence). V dropped 5 bases and J dropped 2 bases, with 7 bases sitting between them. CDR3 length equals 12 residues. CDR3 DNA: TGTGCCAGCAGCGCCCGGGCCTACGAGCAGTACTTC. The encoded protein is CASSARAYEQYF.

This chain links TRBV14 with TRBJ2-2; TRBD1 matches 9 bases. Germline loops: CDR1 SGHDN, CDR2 FVKESK. The junction had 3 bases not matched to a gene; V was cut back by 1 base and J by 3 bases. This CDR3 comprises 16 residues. CDR3 in amino acids: CASSQGTGAYTGELFF. CDR3 DNA sequence: TGTGCCAGCAGCCAAGGGACAGGGGCGTACACCGGGGAGCTGTTTTTT.

CDR3 bases: TGTGCCAGCAGCCTCGGGACCCAGGGGAAACTGTTTTTT. This sequence encodes CASSLGTQGKLFF. The chain carries TRBV5-4 and TRBJ1-4, with D possibly TRBD1 on 6 matching bases. The CDR3 length is 13 residues. Germline V gene lookup returns CDR1 SGHNT and CDR2 YYREEE (reference sequence). Deletions cut 4 bases from V and 11 bases from J, with 15 bases between.

The J gene is TRBJ1-2, the V gene TRBV5-1, with 10 bases matching TRBD1. Germline V gives CDR1 SGHRS, CDR2 YFSETQ. The CDR3 consists of 15 residues. V gave up 0 bases and J gave up 4 bases; unmatched junction bases: 3. Here the CDR3 reads CASSLERQGAYGYTF. The DNA for the CDR3 is TGCGCCAGCAGCTTGGAGAGACAGGGGGCCTATGGCTACACCTTC.

The V and J genes are TRBV5-4 and TRBJ2-7, with TRBD2 matching 11 bases. Germline trimming cut 4 bases from V and 0 bases from J; bases unmatched to any gene: 12. The CDR3 length is 18 residues. Germline V gives CDR1 SGHNT, CDR2 YYREEE (reference sequence). Here the CDR3 reads CASSLLGASGGTSYEQYF. CDR3 coding DNA: TGTGCCAGCAGCCTCCTGGGTGCTAGCGGGGGGACCTCCTACGAGCAGTACTTC.

The chain recombines TRBV11-3 with TRBJ2-5; 14 bases fit TRBD2. Trimming at V came to 5 bases and at J to 3 bases, leaving 8 bases not matched to a gene. The CDR3 spans 17 residues. Per the germline V gene, CDR1 is SGHNT and CDR2 is YENEEA. The CDR3 spells CASSPGTSGGYEETQYF. The CDR3, as DNA: TGTGCCAGCAGCCCTGGGACTAGCGGGGGCTACGAAGAGACCCAGTACTTC.

As DNA, the CDR3 is TGTGCCAGCAGCGTAGGGCAGGGGCCCTATGGCTACACCTTC. Amino acids: CASSVGQGPYGYTF. The chain uses TRBV9 and TRBJ1-2; D is perhaps TRBD1 (6 bases). Trimming shortened V by 0 bases and J by 4 bases, and 10 bases separated the two germline ends. The germline V gene has CDR1 SGDLS and CDR2 YYNGEE. CDR3 length equals 14 residues.

The chain recombines TRBV7-9 with TRBJ1-1, with D possibly matching TRBD1 (5 bases). The CDR3 sequence is 13 residues long. V lost 4 bases, J lost 5 bases, and 11 bases lay in between. Germline assignment: CDR1 SEHNR and CDR2 FQNEAQ (reference sequence). In DNA, the CDR3 is TGTGCCAGCAGCTACAACCGGGGGACTGAAGCTTTCTTT. This codes for CASSYNRGTEAFF.

V is TRBV5-4 and J is TRBJ2-3; D perhaps matches TRBD2 (5 bases). CDR3 size: 14 residues. V was trimmed by 4 bases and J by 4 bases, leaving 13 bases between them. The germline gives CDR1 SGHNT, CDR2 YYREEE (reference sequence). Here the CDR3 DNA reads TGTGCCAGCAGCCAAGTAGGGAGCTCAGATACGCAGTATTTT. Encoded protein: CASSQVGSSDTQYF.

The chain joins TRBV2 to TRBJ2-7, with D uncertain. The CDR3 consists of 13 residues. Trimming left V 3 bases short and J 2 bases short, with 8 bases between. Germline V gene sequence: CDR1 SNHLY, CDR2 FYNNEI. In DNA form, the CDR3 reads TGTGCCAGCAGTGAGGTGGTAGCCTACGAGCAGTACTTC. It specifies CASSEVVAYEQYF.

This chain uses TRBV19 with TRBJ2-5; 7 nucleotides agree with TRBD1. The end of the DNA aligns better with TRBJ2-7, so the J call may be wrong. The CDR3 contains 13 residues. The germline V gene encodes CDR1 LNHDA and CDR2 SQIVND (reference sequence). As DNA, the CDR3 is TGTGCCAGCTCACCGGGACAGACCTACGAGCAGTACTTC. Protein: CASSPGQTYEQYF.

This sequence joins TRBV5-1 and TRBJ2-2; D not certain. CDR1 SGHRS and CDR2 YFSETQ come from the germline V gene. The CDR3 is 14 amino acids. Trimming shortened V by 0 bases and J by 7 bases, and 10 bases separated the two germline ends. The DNA of the CDR3 is TGCGCCAGCAGCTTGGCCTGGGCTGGCGGGGAGCTGTTTTTT. Encoded protein: CASSLAWAGGELFF. The full variable domain, with the rest looked up from reference TRBV5-1 and TRBJ2-2, is KAGVTQTPRYLIKTRGQQVTLSCSPISGHRSVSWYQQTPGQGLQFLFEYFSETQRNKGNFPGRFSGRQFSNSRSEMNVSTLELGDSALYLCASSLAWAGGELFFGEGSRLTVL.

The chain has TRBV7-6 and TRBJ2-5, with TRBD2 matching over 7 bases. Germline V CDR1 and CDR2: SGHVS, FNYEAQ. The CDR3 is 14 residues long. Trimming at V came to 5 bases and at J to 0 bases, leaving 3 bases not matched to a gene. This CDR3 reads CASSQLAYQETQYF. CDR3 bases: TGTGCCAGCAGCCAACTAGCGTACCAAGAGACCCAGTACTTC.

The gene calls are TRBV5-1 and TRBJ2-1; TRBD2 aligns across 9 bases. Germline CDR1 reads SGHRS; CDR2 reads YFSETQ. Losses at the gene ends were 0 bases for V and 7 bases for J; bases not matched to a gene: 5. This CDR3 spans 15 amino acids. CDR3 bases: TGCGCCAGCAGCTTGGTGTCTAGCGGGGTTAATGAGCAGTTCTTC. Translating gives CASSLVSSGVNEQFF.

The rearrangement uses TRBV9 and TRBJ2-1; 7 bases map to TRBD2. V gave up 7 bases and J gave up 0 bases; unmatched junction bases: 1. Germline lookup yields CDR1 SGDLS and CDR2 YYNGEE. The CDR3 loop spans 13 amino acids. In DNA, the CDR3 is TGTGCCAGCGGGAGGGACTCCTACAATGAGCAGTTCTTC. This encodes CASGRDSYNEQFF.

As to this clone: One end of the junction fails to match germline, which may point to a read error. The chain recombines TRBV9 with TRBJ1-4, with TRBD1 matching 8 bases. This CDR3 is built from 19 residues. Germline CDR1 is SGDLS and CDR2 is YYNGEE. The CDR3 protein is CDSSDTDRAPTLTNEKLFF. In DNA form, the CDR3 reads TGTGACAGCAGCGATACGGACAGGGCTCCGACTTTAACTAATGAAAAACTGTTTTTT. The complete variable domain, with remaining parts taken from reference TRBV9 and TRBJ1-4, reads DSGVTQTPKHLITATGQRVTLRCSPRSGDLSVYWYQQSLDQGLQFLIQYYNGEERAKGNILERFSAQQFPDLHSELNLSSLELGDSALYFCDSSDTDRAPTLTNEKLFFGSGTQLSVL.

This clone was recorded a few times. The gene calls are TRBV27 and TRBJ2-1; 7 bases fit TRBD1. The CDR3 has 15 residues. Germline V gives CDR1 MNHEY, CDR2 SMNVEV (reference sequence). With V trimmed by 0 bases and J by 7 bases, 6 bases remained unmatched. The chain's CDR3 is CASSLSGTVRNEQFF. In nucleotides, the CDR3 is TGTGCCAGCAGTTTATCTGGGACAGTTAGAAATGAGCAGTTCTTC.

This clone was seen only once. The same CDR3 arises from other DNA sequences in this sample as well. The V gene is TRBV5-1, the J gene TRBJ2-3; a weak D match, TRBD1 (5 bases). V lost 4 bases and J lost 6, with 12 bases in between. The length of the CDR3 is 13 residues. Germline values: CDR1 SGHRS, CDR2 YFSETQ. In DNA, the CDR3 is TGCGCCAGCAGCCCCGTACAGGCGGATACGCAGTATTTT. Amino acid sequence: CASSPVQADTQYF.

The rearrangement uses TRBV9 and TRBJ1-1, with D uncertain. This CDR3 is built from 13 residues. The germline V gene has CDR1 SGDLS and CDR2 YYNGEE. V was shortened by 0 bases and J by 3 bases, with 6 bases between the two germline ends. CDR3 region: CASSVDPDTEAFF. The CDR3 DNA reads TGTGCCAGCAGCGTAGATCCCGACACTGAAGCTTTCTTT.